This TCR beta chain was recorded in a study of T-cell reconstitution after alpha-beta-depleted transplantation in children. V lost 1 base to trimming and J lost 6 bases; unmatched junction nucleotides: 12. The length of the CDR3 is 17 residues. Germline values: CDR1 SGHRS, CDR2 YFSETQ. Study-level results: Expanded clones from the graft, numbering several hundred, reportedly supplied alpha-beta T cells about two months after transplant. Day-60 TCRbeta diversity that was high in some patients was derived from surviving recipient T cells and thymic progenitors. T-cell numbers and diversity one year post-transplant derived largely from freshly generated T cells.

Preparation of the TCRbeta library was carried out with unique molecular identifiers. One entry per CDR3 protein results from TCRdb running MiXCR on the PCR reads. The sample has about 830,000 distinct CDR3 sequences; around 17% are singletons. As for this clonotype: The antigen remains undetermined.

The TCR originated in a male patient between 10 and 17 years old who had a stem cell transplant for acute lymphoblastic leukemia, so the T cells may come from the graft donor. The source material was PBMCs, mostly from graft donor cells, sampled 360 days after TCRalphabeta/CD19-depleted stem cell transplant. The chain combines TRBV5-1 with TRBJ2-7; TRBD2 matches at 11 bases. CDR3 DNA sequence: TGCGCCAGCAGCTTGACGGCCCGACTAGCGGGACTAGGCGAGCAGTACTTC. Translating it yields CASSLTARLAGLGEQYF.